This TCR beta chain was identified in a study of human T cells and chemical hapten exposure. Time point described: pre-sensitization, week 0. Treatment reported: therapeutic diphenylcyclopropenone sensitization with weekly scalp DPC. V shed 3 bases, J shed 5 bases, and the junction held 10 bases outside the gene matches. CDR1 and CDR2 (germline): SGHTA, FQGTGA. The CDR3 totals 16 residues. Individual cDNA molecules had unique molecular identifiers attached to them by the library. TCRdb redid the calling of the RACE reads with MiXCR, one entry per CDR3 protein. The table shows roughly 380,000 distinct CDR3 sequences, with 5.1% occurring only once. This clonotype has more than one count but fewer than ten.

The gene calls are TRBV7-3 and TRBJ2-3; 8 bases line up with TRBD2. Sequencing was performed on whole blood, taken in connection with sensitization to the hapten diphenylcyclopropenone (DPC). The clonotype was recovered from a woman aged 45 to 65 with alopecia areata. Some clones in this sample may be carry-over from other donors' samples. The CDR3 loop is CASSLGGGPLRDTQYF. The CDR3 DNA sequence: TGTGCCAGCAGCTTGGGCGGGGGGCCCTTGAGAGATACGCAGTATTTT.